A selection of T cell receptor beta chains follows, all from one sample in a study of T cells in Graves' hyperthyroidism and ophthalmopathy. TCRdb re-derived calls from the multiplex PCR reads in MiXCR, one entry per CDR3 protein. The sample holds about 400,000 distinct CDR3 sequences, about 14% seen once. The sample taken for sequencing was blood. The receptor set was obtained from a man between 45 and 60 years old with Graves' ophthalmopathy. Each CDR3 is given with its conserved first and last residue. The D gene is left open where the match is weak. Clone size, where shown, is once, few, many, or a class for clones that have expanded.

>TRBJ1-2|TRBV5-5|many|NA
CASSLASSAVYGYTF
TGTGCCAGCAGCCTGGCATCGTCGGCGGTCTATGGCTACACCTTC
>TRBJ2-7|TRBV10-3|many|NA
CAISSGFGYYEQYF
TGTGCCATCAGTTCTGGATTCGGCTACTACGAGCAGTACTTC
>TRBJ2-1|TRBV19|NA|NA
CASSIIASSYNEQFF
TGTGCCAGTAGTATTATAGCGAGCTCCTACAATGAGCAGTTCTTC
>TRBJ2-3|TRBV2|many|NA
CASTAGQGADTQYF
TGTGCCAGCACCGCGGGGCAGGGGGCAGATACGCAGTATTTT
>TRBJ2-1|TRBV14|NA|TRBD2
CASGLAGGSSYNEQFF
TGTGCCAGCGGACTAGCGGGAGGAAGCTCCTACAATGAGCAGTTCTTC
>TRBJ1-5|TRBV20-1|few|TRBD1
CSANVVGGYSNQPQHF
TGCAGTGCCAACGTCGTAGGGGGCTATAGCAATCAGCCCCAGCATTTT
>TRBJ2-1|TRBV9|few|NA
CASSVEPNRRFF
TGTGCCAGCAGCGTAGAACCCAACCGGCGGTTCTTC
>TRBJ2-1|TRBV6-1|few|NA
CASRGSGGSEQFF
TGTGCCAGCAGGGGATCCGGAGGTTCTGAGCAGTTCTTC
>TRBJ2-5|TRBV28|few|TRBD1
CASSYPQGVSQETQYF
TGTGCCAGCAGTTACCCACAGGGGGTGAGTCAAGAGACCCAGTACTTC
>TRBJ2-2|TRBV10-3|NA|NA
CAISTTSGELFF
TGTGCCATCAGTACTACGAGCGGGGAGCTGTTTTTT
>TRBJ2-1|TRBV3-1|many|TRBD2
CASSELASGFNEQFF
TGTGCCAGCAGCGAACTGGCTAGCGGTTTTAATGAGCAGTTCTTC
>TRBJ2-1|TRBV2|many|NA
CASSEVLGLADEQFF
TGTGCCAGCAGTGAAGTCTTAGGGCTAGCCGATGAGCAGTTCTTC
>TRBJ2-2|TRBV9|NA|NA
CASSSTGGELFF
TGTGCCAGCAGTTCAACGGGGGGGGAGCTGTTTTTT
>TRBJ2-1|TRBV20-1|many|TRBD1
CSARYRGRDNEQFF
TGCAGTGCTAGATACAGGGGGCGAGACAATGAGCAGTTCTTC
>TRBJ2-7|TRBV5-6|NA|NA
CASSLFGTGIYEQYF
TGTGCCAGCAGCTTATTCGGGACTGGTATCTACGAGCAGTACTTC
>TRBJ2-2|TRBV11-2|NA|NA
CASSSQGTGTGELFF
TGTGCCAGCAGCTCCCAGGGGACGGGCACCGGGGAGCTGTTTTTT
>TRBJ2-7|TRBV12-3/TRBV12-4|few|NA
CASSFWNRVEQYF
TGTGCCAGCAGTTTTTGGAACAGGGTGGAGCAGTACTTC
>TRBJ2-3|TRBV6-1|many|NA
CASRSISTDTQYF
TGTGCCAGCAGAAGTATCAGCACAGATACGCAGTATTTT
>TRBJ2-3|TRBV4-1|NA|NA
CASTPVLTSTDTQYF
TGCGCCAGCACCCCCGTTTTGACAAGCACAGATACGCAGTATTTT
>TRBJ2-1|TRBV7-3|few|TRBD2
CASSKTGTSGSHEQFF
TGTGCCAGCAGCAAAACCGGGACTAGCGGGAGTCATGAGCAGTTCTTC
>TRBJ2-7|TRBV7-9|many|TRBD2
CASSPTGLAGDYEQYF
TGTGCCAGCAGCCCGACGGGACTAGCGGGAGACTACGAGCAGTACTTC
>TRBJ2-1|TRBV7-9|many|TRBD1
CASSLVGGLNEQFF
TGTGCCAGCAGCTTAGTAGGGGGCCTGAATGAGCAGTTCTTC
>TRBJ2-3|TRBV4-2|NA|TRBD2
CASSQGRTSGGSTDTQYF
TGTGCCAGCAGCCAAGGAAGAACCAGCGGGGGTAGCACAGATACGCAGTATTTT
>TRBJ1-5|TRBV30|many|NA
CAWSRDNQPQHF
TGTGCCTGGAGCAGAGACAATCAGCCCCAGCATTTT
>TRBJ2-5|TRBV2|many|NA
CASSVRRAETQYF
TGTGCCAGCAGTGTGAGAAGGGCAGAGACCCAGTACTTC
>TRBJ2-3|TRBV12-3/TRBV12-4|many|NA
CASSLFSRRTDTQYF
TGTGCCAGCAGTTTATTCTCCCGAAGGACAGATACGCAGTATTTT
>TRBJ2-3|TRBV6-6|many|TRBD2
CASSYSRTTSGRVQGEADTQYF
TGTGCCAGCAGTTACTCCCGCACTACTAGCGGGAGGGTCCAGGGTGAGGCAGATACGCAGTATTTT
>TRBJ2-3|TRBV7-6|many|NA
CASSLARADTQYF
TGTGCCAGCAGCTTAGCGCGCGCAGATACGCAGTATTTT
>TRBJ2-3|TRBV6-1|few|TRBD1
CASSERRQGSDTQYF
TGTGCCAGCAGTGAAAGGAGACAGGGATCAGATACGCAGTATTTT
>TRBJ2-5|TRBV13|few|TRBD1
CASSLDGDSNQETQYF
TGTGCCAGCAGCTTAGATGGGGACAGCAACCAAGAGACCCAGTACTTC
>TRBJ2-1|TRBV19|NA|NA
CASSRRRVYNEQFF
TGTGCCAGTAGTCGGCGGAGGGTTTACAATGAGCAGTTCTTC
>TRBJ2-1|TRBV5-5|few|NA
CASSPGIHNNEQFF
TGTGCCAGCAGCCCGGGAATTCATAACAATGAGCAGTTCTTC
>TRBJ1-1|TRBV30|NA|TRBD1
CAWGGQHTEAFF
TGTGCCTGGGGGGGACAGCACACTGAAGCTTTCTTT
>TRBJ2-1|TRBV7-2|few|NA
CASSLAYDEQFF
TGTGCCAGCAGCTTAGCATATGATGAGCAGTTCTTC
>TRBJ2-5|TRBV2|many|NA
CASSDGSAGKETQYF
TGTGCCAGCAGTGACGGGTCTGCGGGGAAGGAGACCCAGTACTTC
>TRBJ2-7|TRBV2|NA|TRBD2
CASSEDSSAGGREQYF
TGTGCCAGCAGTGAAGACAGCTCAGCGGGGGGCCGCGAGCAGTACTTC